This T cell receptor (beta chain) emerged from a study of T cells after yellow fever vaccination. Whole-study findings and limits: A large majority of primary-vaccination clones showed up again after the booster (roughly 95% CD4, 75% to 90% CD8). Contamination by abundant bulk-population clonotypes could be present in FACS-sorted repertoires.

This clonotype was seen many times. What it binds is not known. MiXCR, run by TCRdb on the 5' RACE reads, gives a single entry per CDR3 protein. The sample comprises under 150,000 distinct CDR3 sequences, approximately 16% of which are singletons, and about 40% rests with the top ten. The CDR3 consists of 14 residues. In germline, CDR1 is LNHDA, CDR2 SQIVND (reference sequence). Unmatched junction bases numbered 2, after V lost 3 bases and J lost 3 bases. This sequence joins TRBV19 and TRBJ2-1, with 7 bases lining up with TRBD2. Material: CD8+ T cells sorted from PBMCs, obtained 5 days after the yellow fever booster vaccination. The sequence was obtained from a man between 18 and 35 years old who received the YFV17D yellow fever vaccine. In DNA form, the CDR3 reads TGTGCCAGTAGTATTACGGGGGGCTACAATGAGCAGTTCTTC. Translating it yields CASSITGGYNEQFF.